This TCR beta chain was captured by sequencing in a study of shared clonotypes between healthy human individuals. Points from the study as a whole: Non-shared clonotypes showed lower generation probabilities than clonotypes common to all four donors.

Measured with immunoSEQ multiplex PCR; TCRdb has only the in-frame clones, and not every one. The sample shows about 2.4 million clones, approximately 94% of them seen only once. Notes on this clone: What it binds is unknown.

The receptor's source is a man younger than 35 in good health. Some clones in this sample may be carry-over from other donors' samples. The sequenced sample consisted of naive CD4+ T cells from PBMCs. Subset here: CD45RA+ positively selected.

The CDR3, as DNA: TGTGCCACCAGCAGAGATTGGCAGTCCTACGAGCAGTACTTC. Amino acid sequence: CATSRDWQSYEQYF. The chain recombines TRBV15 with TRBJ2-7; D uncertain. The V end lost 0 bases, the J end lost 1 base, and 7 bases lay between the germline ends. The CDR3 totals 14 residues. Germline V gene sequence: CDR1 LNHNV, CDR2 YYDKDF (reference sequence).